The 16 T cell receptor beta chains in this list originate from one sample, sequenced in a study of blood T cell repertoires in COVID-19. Profiling relied on immunoSEQ multiplex PCR, and the TCRdb table lists in-frame clones only, not all of them. This sample has 95,000 to 150,000 clones, with over 70% found just once. Sequencing input: peripheral blood. The receptors come from a man aged 80 or over with active or convalescent COVID-19.

This clone has just a few counts. J is TRBJ1-1 and V is TRBV7-2; D unresolved. The germline V gene has CDR1 SGHTA and CDR2 FQGNSA. Trimming removed 5 bases at V and 4 bases at J, with 8 bases between. The CDR3 has 12 amino acids. For the CDR3, the DNA is TGTGCCAGCAGCGTCCCTCTCACTGAAGCTTTCTTT. It is translated as CASSVPLTEAFF.

The genes are TRBV29-1 and TRBJ1-5; 9 nucleotides match TRBD1. Germline V gives CDR1 SQVTM, CDR2 ANQGSEA. CDR3 length equals 13 residues. V trimming: 7 bases; J trimming: 6 bases; junction bases outside the gene matches: 7. CDR3: CSAGTGTGQPQHF. Here the CDR3 DNA reads TGCAGCGCAGGGACAGGGACGGGTCAGCCCCAGCATTTT.

V and J are TRBV7-3 and TRBJ2-7; 8 positions match TRBD1. The CDR3 has 13 amino acids. J gave up 6 bases and V 5 bases, and 6 bases lay outside the gene matches. Looked up from germline, CDR1 is SGHTA and CDR2 is FQGTGA. The CDR3 sequence is CASSPRGTGEQYF. For the CDR3, the DNA is TGTGCCAGCAGCCCAAGGGGGACAGGCGAGCAGTACTTC.

This clone was seen more than once but under ten times. The chain joins TRBV30 to TRBJ1-5; unclear D gene. This CDR3 spans 13 amino acids. V was clipped by 1 base and J by 5 bases, with 9 bases between them. Germline CDR1 and CDR2: GTSNPN and SVGIG (reference sequence). The CDR3: CAWSGSGDQPQHF. DNA of the CDR3: TGTGCCTGGAGTGGGTCGGGAGATCAGCCCCAGCATTTT.

V gene TRBV21-1 combines with J gene TRBJ2-7; TRBD1, the table's D call, was not compared with the DNA. TRBV21-1 is labeled a pseudogene. The CDR3 length is 15 residues. The CDR3 coding sequence is TGTGCCAGCAGCACCGTTAATTACAGGGACGGCGAGCAGTACTTC. Translated, it gives CASSTVNYRDGEQYF.

The chain recombines TRBV19 with TRBJ1-6, with D unresolved. The CDR3 length is 15 residues. Trimming pared 8 bases from V and 5 bases from J, leaving 16 bases between. CDR1 and CDR2 (germline): LNHDA, SQIVND (reference sequence). The CDR3 DNA follows: TGTGCCAGTGCAGCGCGCATCGAAGATAATTCACCCCTCCACTTT. Its translation is CASAARIEDNSPLHF.

The gene calls are TRBV6-6 and TRBJ2-2; TRBD1 matches 9 bases. The junction had 6 bases not matched to a gene; V was cut back by 6 bases and J by 4 bases. This CDR3 contains 15 residues. Germline assignment: CDR1 MNHNY and CDR2 SVGAGI (reference sequence). CDR3 bases: TGTGCCAGCAGGCCCGGGACAGGGTCCACCGGGGAGCTGTTTTTT. This gives the protein CASRPGTGSTGELFF.

The gene calls are TRBV7-2 and TRBJ2-1; 8 bases map to TRBD2. This CDR3 is 15 amino acids long. V dropped 4 bases and J dropped 3; count of bases not matched to a gene: 5. Germline assignment: CDR1 SGHTA and CDR2 FQGNSA. CDR3 region: CASSWRGLDYNEQFF. The CDR3 coding sequence is TGTGCCAGCAGCTGGCGGGGACTAGACTACAATGAGCAGTTCTTC.

The rearrangement joins TRBV27 to TRBJ1-1; D perhaps matches TRBD1 (5 bases). V lost 7 bases, J lost 0 bases, and 9 bases lay in between. The CDR3 sequence is 13 residues long. Germline V lookup: CDR1 MNHEY, CDR2 SMNVEV (reference sequence). The DNA for the CDR3 is TGTGCCAGCACGGACACTATGAACACTGAAGCTTTCTTT. Encoded protein: CASTDTMNTEAFF.

The chain carries TRBV28 and TRBJ2-2; D may be TRBD1 (6 bases). The length of the CDR3 is 17 residues. Trimming removed 2 bases from V and 7 bases from J, with 20 bases in between. Germline assignment: CDR1 MDHEN and CDR2 SYDVKM. For the CDR3, the DNA is TGTGCCAGCAGTTTAAGCTCCTTGGGGGCAAGTGGCGGGGAGCTGTTTTTT. This codes for CASSLSSLGASGGELFF.

The sample holds one count of this clone. The CDR3, as DNA: TGCAGTGCTAGTCCTATCGGGCCCGAGGGAAAACTGTTTTTT. It translates to CSASPIGPEGKLFF. The chain combines TRBV20-1 with TRBJ1-4; D is unresolved. The CDR3 contains 14 residues. The germline V gene encodes CDR1 DFQATT and CDR2 SNEGSKA (reference sequence). Trimming removed 3 bases at V and 10 bases at J, with 18 bases between.

The V and J genes are TRBV30 and TRBJ1-2; 9 nucleotides align to TRBD1. This CDR3 has 19 amino acids. Germline V CDR1 and CDR2: GTSNPN, SVGIG (reference sequence). V lost 4 bases and J lost 0; bases outside the gene matches: 18. The CDR3 region is CAWTLLRDRVFRANYGYTF. The CDR3 nucleotides are TGTGCCTGGACGCTGCTGAGGGACAGGGTGTTTAGAGCTAACTATGGCTACACCTTC.

The chain recombines TRBV7-3 with TRBJ2-1, with D possibly being TRBD2 (6 bases). Germline CDR1 and CDR2: SGHTA and FQGTGA. The CDR3 consists of 14 residues. V lost 6 bases to trimming and J lost 0 bases, with 9 bases between them. CDR3 region: CASSRGLSYNEQFF. The CDR3 nucleotides read TGTGCCAGCAGTCGGGGACTCTCCTACAATGAGCAGTTCTTC.

This chain uses TRBV6-5 with TRBJ2-2; no clear D gene. CDR3 length: 15 amino acids. Trimming took off 0 bases at V and 4 bases at J, with 9 bases between the two ends. Germline loops: CDR1 MNHEY, CDR2 SVGAGI. CDR3 loop: CASSYSYTLTGELFF. CDR3 DNA sequence: TGTGCCAGCAGTTACTCGTACACCCTCACCGGGGAGCTGTTTTTT.

The gene calls are TRBV12-3 or TRBV12-4 and TRBJ1-1, with TRBD1 identical over 9 bases. J gave up 4 bases and V 7 bases, and 4 bases lay outside the gene matches. The CDR3 is 13 residues long. This CDR3 reads CASITTGGTEAFF. DNA of the CDR3: TGTGCCAGCATTACGACAGGGGGCACTGAAGCTTTCTTT.

The V call is TRBV4-1, the J call TRBJ1-3; D is unresolved. This CDR3 contains 14 residues. V lost 9 bases to trimming and J lost 0 bases, with 12 bases between them. The germline CDR1 and CDR2 sequences are MGHRA and YSYEKL. The DNA for the CDR3 is TGCGCCAGTAGAGGGTTATCCTCTGGAAACACCATATATTTT. Protein product: CASRGLSSGNTIYF.